The T cell receptor beta chain described here comes from a study of OX40 agonist ivuxolimab in advanced cancers. Broader study findings: In general, CD8+ T cells held more expanded clones than CD4+ did, on average. The study found among the lowest clonal expansion in partial responders at 0.1-3.0 mg/kg.

Here immunoSEQ multiplex PCR was the method, and the copy in TCRdb shows in-frame clones only, minus some. The table has some 60,000 clones, roughly nine tenths seen once; the top ten hold roughly 1.9%. A word on this clone: Its antigen is as yet unknown.

The sequence derives from an adult with an advanced solid tumor such as melanoma, head and neck, liver or kidney cancer. Sequencing used CD4+ or CD8+ T cells sorted from blood, obtained in a trial of the OX40 agonist ivuxolimab.

Here the CDR3 DNA reads TGTGCCAGAAGTTCCTCCGGGACAGGGGGCGGCAATCAGCCCCAGCATTTT. This translates into CARSSSGTGGGNQPQHF. This rearrangement joins TRBV5-3 to TRBJ1-5; 12 bases match TRBD1. TRBV5-3 qualifies as an ORF whose function is uncertain. The CDR3 spans 17 residues. V was pared by 5 bases and J by 2 bases, with 8 bases of the junction left unmatched.